This T cell receptor (beta chain) emerged from a study of T cells in Graves' hyperthyroidism and ophthalmopathy. Researchers defined stable Graves' hyperthyroidism as no ophthalmopathy progression within 18 months. PBMCs were collected from a roughly 10 ml volume of fresh peripheral blood. This CDR3 spans 14 amino acids. V dropped 5 bases and J dropped 1 base, with 10 bases sitting between them. Germline lookup yields CDR1 SGHRS and CDR2 YFSETQ. From RNA transcripts, TCR beta CDR3 regions were amplified. With the HTBI primer set, the TCR CDR3 went through a first round of RT-PCR. Each CDR3 protein is one row after TCRdb ran MiXCR on the multiplex PCR reads. The sample consists of approximately 400,000 distinct CDR3 sequences, 15% of them appearing once.

The sequencing input was blood. This clonotype was sampled from a woman under 40 with Graves' hyperthyroidism. The gene calls are TRBV5-1 and TRBJ1-5; D is undetermined. CDR3 region: CASRFEGSNQPQHF. The DNA of the CDR3 is TGCGCCAGCAGATTTGAAGGGAGCAATCAGCCCCAGCATTTT.